This T cell receptor beta chain was recorded in a study of blood T cell repertoires in COVID-19. The wider study: Sources were T cells, B-cell-depleted T cells, or PBMCs; the material itself was cDNA or gDNA.

Original handling: How many nucleated cells were present was estimated from reference gene primer amplification. The repertoire was sequenced with immunoSEQ multiplex PCR; TCRdb's copy has only in-frame clones and lacks some. V and J calls and clone size are copied from that table; D and trimming were computed from the DNA. The sample has about 150,000 clones; around 80% are singletons. From germline, CDR1 is LGHDT and CDR2 YNNKEL (reference sequence). V lost 1 base and J lost 0, with 16 bases in between. The CDR3 consists of 17 residues. This chain uses TRBV3-1 (or the pseudogene TRBV3-2) with TRBJ2-7; a weak D match, TRBD2 (6 bases). This TCR was recovered from a man aged 60 to 75 with acute or convalescent COVID-19. Sequenced: peripheral blood. The CDR3 DNA is TGTGCCAGCAGCCAAGCCAAAACTAGCATCTCCTCCTACGAGCAGTACTTC. It encodes CASSQAKTSISSYEQYF.